This TCR beta chain was sequenced for a study of beta chain features in type 1 diabetes. All of the isolated RNA was reverse transcribed, so expressed TCRB transcripts were sequenced. Generated by immunoSEQ multiplex PCR, the TCRdb table keeps only in-frame clones and is missing some. The data show over 150,000 clones, roughly an eighth seen once. V gave up 5 bases and J gave up 7 bases, with 11 bases separating them. Looked up from germline, CDR1 is DFQATT and CDR2 is SNEGSKA (reference sequence). CDR3 length: 11 residues. Each population that was sorted was more than 98% pure. The TCR comes from a woman aged 18-29 years in good health. V gene TRBV20-1 combines with J gene TRBJ1-1; D is unclear. Source material: central memory CD4+ T cells from blood. In DNA form, the CDR3 reads TGCAGTGCTCTACAGCATATTGAAGCTTTCTTT. This gives the protein CSALQHIEAFF.